One sample yielded the 2 T cell receptor beta chains listed below, sequenced in a study of CXCR3-negative and CXCR3-positive naive CD8 T cells. Overall study findings and caveats: CXCR3-positive naive cells had TRB CDR3s that were more hydrophobic than CXCR3-negative naive cells had.

No antigens are known for them. The study made its TRB cDNA libraries by 5' RACE, adding UMI labels. TCRdb reworked the 5' RACE reads into one entry per CDR3 protein, no DNA. This sample's table has about 98,000 distinct CDR3 sequences. Input material: naive CXCR3+ CD8+ T cells from blood. The subset was: CD45RO-CCR7+CD27+CD95- naive CD8+ T cells expressing CXCR3 (TNR3+). The receptors were gathered from a human donor in good health. Some clones in this sample may be carry-over from other donors' samples.

V gene TRBV5-1 combines with J gene TRBJ2-7; TCRdb calls TRBD1, which cannot be checked without DNA. Germline CDR1 is SGHRS and CDR2 is YFSETQ. This CDR3 is 15 amino acids long. CDR3 sequence reads: CASTLGQGGLYEQYF.

V is TRBV7-9 and J is TRBJ2-3; TCRdb calls TRBD2, which cannot be checked without DNA. The germline CDR1 and CDR2 sequences are SEHNR and FQNEAQ (reference sequence). This CDR3 is built from 19 residues. The CDR3: CASSSSATSGGLSTDTQYF.